The 30 T cell receptor beta chains in this list originate from one sample, sequenced in a study of post-analysis software for immune sequencing data. Findings and limits, study-wide: Patients showed TRBV5-6, TRBV5-1 and TRBV20-1 among 4 or 5 TRBV segments more frequent than in controls.

These TCRs' antigens remain unknown. Unique molecular identifiers tagged the TCR beta cDNA libraries. Via MiXCR, TCRdb re-called the PCR reads, giving one row per CDR3 protein. Of roughly 540,000 distinct CDR3 sequences listed, 30% to 40% are singletons. Source material: blood. These receptor sequences come from a girl under 18 with multiple sclerosis.

The chain employs TRBV29-1 and TRBJ1-4, with D possibly matching TRBD1 (6 bases). This CDR3 spans 13 amino acids. Between the trimmed V and J ends, which lost 7 bases and 7 bases, there was a span of 16 bases. Germline V gives CDR1 SQVTM, CDR2 ANQGSEA. CDR3 nucleotides: TGCAGCGGTGTAGGGGGGCCCGGTGAAAAACTGTTTTTT. As protein: CSGVGGPGEKLFF. The full variable domain, with the rest looked up from reference TRBV29-1 and TRBJ1-4, is SAVISQKPSRDICQRGTSLTIQCQVDSQVTMMFWYRQQPGQSLTLIATANQGSEATYESGFVIDKFPISRPNLTFSTLTVSNMSPEDSSIYLCSGVGGPGEKLFFGSGTQLSVL.

CDR3 in amino acids: CASASSMNTEAFF. The CDR3 DNA is TGCGCCAGCGCATCATCCATGAACACTGAAGCTTTCTTT. The V and J genes are TRBV10-2 and TRBJ1-1, with D hard to call. The CDR3 spans 13 residues. The germline V and J ends were trimmed by 8 bases and 0 bases, with 10 bases remaining between them. Germline values: CDR1 WSHSY, CDR2 SAAADI.

This clonotype was detected a few times. The rearrangement links TRBV29-1 to TRBJ1-1; 11 positions agree with TRBD1. The germline V gene encodes CDR1 SQVTM and CDR2 ANQGSEA. Unmatched junction bases numbered 8, after V lost 7 bases and J lost 4 bases. This CDR3 has 14 residues. The CDR3 coding sequence is TGCAGCGCCGAACCGGACAGGGGGCCCACTGAAGCTTTCTTT. Its protein is CSAEPDRGPTEAFF.

V and J are TRBV7-2 and TRBJ2-5; D unresolved. Germline V gene data show CDR1 as SGHTA and CDR2 as FQGNSA. V lost 5 bases and J lost 7, with 17 bases in between. This CDR3 is built from 14 residues. CDR3 loop: CASSPPAPVGTQYF. CDR3 DNA sequence: TGTGCCAGCAGCCCTCCCGCGCCCGTTGGGACCCAGTACTTC.

This clonotype has just a few counts. The CDR3 loop is CASSPHGGAINEQFF. CDR3 bases: TGTGCCAGCAGTCCCCACGGGGGGGCCATCAATGAGCAGTTCTTC. The rearrangement uses TRBV6-5 and TRBJ2-1, with 8 bases matching TRBD2. The CDR3 has 15 amino acids. The ends lost 5 bases at V and 6 bases at J; junction bases unmatched: 9. CDR1 is MNHEY, CDR2 SVGAGI, per germline.

CDR3 in amino acids: CATLSPDVPARSYEQYF. CDR3 nucleotide sequence: TGTGCCACCCTTAGTCCCGATGTTCCCGCCCGATCCTACGAGCAGTACTTC. V is TRBV10-3 and J is TRBJ2-7; D unclear. The germline V gene encodes CDR1 ENHRY and CDR2 SYGVKD. The CDR3 contains 17 residues. Trimming removed 10 bases from V and 1 base from J, with 26 bases in between.

Ten or more counts support this clonotype. The chain links TRBV3-1 to TRBJ2-1; 7 nucleotides agree with TRBD2. Trimming removed 0 bases from V and 5 bases from J; junction bases left unmatched: 7. The length of the CDR3 is 16 residues. Germline V gene sequence: CDR1 LGHDT, CDR2 YNNKEL (reference sequence). The CDR3 protein is CASSQESSGYDNEQFF. The DNA of the CDR3 is TGTGCCAGCAGCCAAGAGAGTAGCGGGTACGACAATGAGCAGTTCTTC.

This clonotype was observed a few times. The chain is built from TRBV3-1 and TRBJ2-1; no reliable D call. The CDR3 totals 11 residues. V was pared by 6 bases and J by 5 bases, with 5 bases between. CDR1 and CDR2 from the germline V gene are LGHDT and YNNKEL (reference sequence). The CDR3 coding sequence is TGTGCCAGCAGGAGAAACAATGAGCAGTTCTTC. Translated, it gives CASRRNNEQFF.

The chain joins TRBV20-1 to TRBJ2-5; 7 nucleotides match TRBD1. From germline, CDR1 is DFQATT and CDR2 SNEGSKA (reference sequence). The junction had 24 bases not matched to a gene; V was cut back by 5 bases and J by 3 bases. This CDR3 is built from 19 residues. The CDR3 DNA sequence: TGCAGTGCTTCCCGTCCGAGACAGGGACGCCTCATTCTGGAAGAGACCCAGTACTTC. Translated: CSASRPRQGRLILEETQYF.

This clonotype has at least ten counts. The V and J genes are TRBV20-1 and TRBJ2-5; D is unclear. The CDR3 runs to 13 residues. V was trimmed by 3 bases and J by 2 bases, leaving 10 bases between them. Germline-derived CDR1 and CDR2 are DFQATT and SNEGSKA (reference sequence). The CDR3 DNA follows: TGCAGTGCTAGCCTGGTCGGTCAAGAGACCCAGTACTTC. It specifies CSASLVGQETQYF.

V and J are TRBV29-1 and TRBJ2-3; 7 bases fit TRBD2. This CDR3 has 13 amino acids. Trimming removed 7 bases from V and 2 bases from J; junction bases left unmatched: 6. CDR1 is SQVTM, CDR2 ANQGSEA, per germline. The CDR3 DNA sequence: TGCAGCGCCCTGGGGGGGTACACAGATACGCAGTATTTT. This codes for CSALGGYTDTQYF.

The V and J genes are TRBV15 and TRBJ1-2; D is uncertain. Germline CDR1 LNHNV, CDR2 YYDKDF (reference sequence). Trimming stripped 1 base from V and 7 bases from J, with 19 bases between. CDR3 size: 16 residues. For the CDR3, the DNA is TGTGCCACCAGCAGAGCATTTGCTGCCACTGGCGGTGGCTACACCTTC. This codes for CATSRAFAATGGGYTF.

The V gene is TRBV6-2 or TRBV6-3, the J gene TRBJ2-4; D gene uncertain. CDR1 and CDR2 (germline): MNHEY, SVGEGT. CDR3 size: 15 residues. The ends were cut back, 7 bases at V and 0 bases at J, with 13 bases in the middle. The CDR3 region has the DNA TGTGCCAGCACGGCACTCTATCTAGCCAAAAACATTCAGTACTTC. Its translation: CASTALYLAKNIQYF.

The V call is TRBV2, the J call TRBJ2-5; 8 nucleotides align to TRBD1. The J call may not be correct, given that the DNA end is closer to TRBJ2-7. The CDR3 runs to 15 residues. CDR1 is SNHLY and CDR2 is FYNNEI in the germline V gene. CDR3 sequence (DNA): TGTGCCAGCAGTCCTGGACAGGGCAGGTATCACGAGCAGTACTTC. Translation gives CASSPGQGRYHEQYF.

The chain carries TRBV5-1 and TRBJ2-3; 7 bases match TRBD1. V dropped 4 bases and J dropped 2; count of bases not matched to a gene: 10. CDR3 length: 16 amino acids. Germline CDR1 and CDR2: SGHRS and YFSETQ. CDR3 nucleotide sequence: TGCGCCAGCAGCAGGGAGACAGGGAGACTCACAGATACGCAGTATTTT. Its translation: CASSRETGRLTDTQYF. Based on the CDR3 plus reference TRBV5-1 and TRBJ2-3, the full variable domain is KAGVTQTPRYLIKTRGQQVTLSCSPISGHRSVSWYQQTPGQGLQFLFEYFSETQRNKGNFPGRFSGRQFSNSRSEMNVSTLELGDSALYLCASSRETGRLTDTQYFGPGTRLTVL.

Only a few counts were recorded for this clonotype. V gene TRBV5-1 combines with J gene TRBJ1-5, with 10 positions matching TRBD1. The germline V gene has CDR1 SGHRS and CDR2 YFSETQ. The V and J ends lost 2 bases and 4 bases, in that order; junction bases with no gene match: 3. The CDR3 is 15 amino acids. CDR3 DNA sequence: TGCGCCAGCAGCTTCGGGACAGGGGTTAATCAGCCCCAGCATTTT. Translated: CASSFGTGVNQPQHF.

The chain combines TRBV5-1 with TRBJ2-3; D not resolved. The CDR3 totals 17 residues. The V end lost 0 bases, the J end lost 0 bases, and 14 bases lay between the germline ends. The germline gives CDR1 SGHRS, CDR2 YFSETQ. CDR3 amino acids: CASSLGNSPPSTDTQYF. The DNA for the CDR3 is TGCGCCAGCAGCTTGGGGAACTCACCACCTAGCACAGATACGCAGTATTTT. The whole variable domain, remainder taken from reference TRBV5-1 and TRBJ2-3, is KAGVTQTPRYLIKTRGQQVTLSCSPISGHRSVSWYQQTPGQGLQFLFEYFSETQRNKGNFPGRFSGRQFSNSRSEMNVSTLELGDSALYLCASSLGNSPPSTDTQYFGPGTRLTVL.

The chain joins TRBV11-1 to TRBJ2-5; D is ambiguous. Trimming pared 5 bases from V and 4 bases from J, leaving 8 bases between. The CDR3 contains 12 residues. CDR1 SGHAT and CDR2 FQDESV come from the germline V gene (reference sequence). The CDR3 DNA reads as TGTGCCAGCAGCCCCCCAACAGAGACCCAGTACTTC. It codes for CASSPPTETQYF.

The rearrangement uses TRBV29-1 and TRBJ1-2; D is perhaps TRBD1 (6 bases). Between the trimmed V and J ends, which lost 4 bases and 3 bases, there was a span of 9 bases. CDR3 length: 12 amino acids. Looked up from germline, CDR1 is SQVTM and CDR2 is ANQGSEA. This chain's CDR3 is CSVGGGDYGYTF. In DNA form, the CDR3 reads TGCAGCGTTGGAGGGGGGGACTATGGCTACACCTTC.

This clonotype has more than one count but fewer than ten. V usage is TRBV10-2 and J usage is TRBJ2-7, with 12 bases identical to TRBD1. Germline loops: CDR1 WSHSY, CDR2 SAAADI. The CDR3 runs to 15 residues. V shed 3 bases, J shed 5 bases, and the junction held 5 bases outside the gene matches. The CDR3 DNA sequence: TGCGCCAGCAGTGATGAGGGACAGGGGGCTCACGAGCAGTACTTC. Amino acid sequence: CASSDEGQGAHEQYF.

CDR3 DNA sequence: TGCAGTGCGAGCACACCGGGTGGCTACACCTTC. Residues: CSASTPGGYTF. This chain connects TRBV20-1 to TRBJ1-2; no firm D call. CDR1 and CDR2 from the germline V gene are DFQATT and SNEGSKA (reference sequence). CDR3 length: 11 residues. The V gene lost 6 bases and the J gene lost 7 bases, with 12 bases spanning the gap.

This clonotype was recorded a few times. The genes are TRBV27 and TRBJ1-5, with D maybe TRBD1 (6 bases). There are 18 residues in the CDR3. The ends were cut back, 1 base at V and 5 bases at J, with 21 bases in the middle. CDR1 is MNHEY and CDR2 is SMNVEV in the germline V gene (reference sequence). Here the CDR3 DNA reads TGTGCCAGCAGTTTATTAGGGGGGTCAGGGGAAGGTCATCAGCCCCAGCATTTT. Its protein product is CASSLLGGSGEGHQPQHF.

This clonotype was counted once. Mismatch with germline at one junction end may stem from a read error. The J gene is TRBJ1-5, the V gene TRBV3-1, with D unclear. CDR3 length equals 13 residues. Germline V lookup: CDR1 LGHDT, CDR2 YNNKEL (reference sequence). As DNA, the CDR3 is TGTGTCAGCAGCCAAGATGCCGAATTACCCCAGCATTTT. Protein: CVSSQDAELPQHF.

This chain uses TRBV20-1 with TRBJ2-5; 11 bases are a match to TRBD1. Germline V gene sequence: CDR1 DFQATT, CDR2 SNEGSKA (reference sequence). The V gene end was trimmed by 3 bases and the J gene end by 4 bases; junction bases not matched to a gene: 10. The CDR3 extends over 16 amino acids. In DNA, the CDR3 is TGCAGTGCTAGTTATATGTGGGGACAGGGGGGAGAGACCCAGTACTTC. The encoded protein is CSASYMWGQGGETQYF.

A few counts support this clonotype. The chain couples TRBV20-1 to TRBJ1-6; 8 bases align to TRBD1. The V and J ends lost 6 bases and 4 bases, in that order; junction bases with no gene match: 5. The CDR3 loop spans 14 amino acids. The V gene's germline CDR1 is DFQATT and CDR2 SNEGSKA (reference sequence). For the CDR3, the DNA is TGCAGTGCGTTGGACAGGGAGTATAATTCACCCCTCCACTTT. Its protein is CSALDREYNSPLHF.

Comment on this clonotype: A single base separates this from a much larger clone, so it may be a read error. The chain couples TRBV4-2 to TRBJ2-7; 13 bases align to TRBD2. Germline V gene sequence: CDR1 LGHNA, CDR2 YNFKEQ. The CDR3 has 15 amino acids. CDR3 bases: TGTGCCAGCAGCCCCGGACTAGCGGGGGACTACGAGCGGTACTTC. Its translation is CASSPGLAGDYERYF.

Only a few counts were recorded for this clonotype. The V call is TRBV11-2, the J call TRBJ2-5; the D call may be TRBD1 or TRBD2 (5 bases each). The CDR3 totals 17 residues. V gave up 0 bases and J gave up 5 bases, with 19 bases separating them. Germline CDR1 SGHAT, CDR2 FQNNGV. Written as DNA, the CDR3 is TGTGCCAGCAGCTTAGATTATAGCAGGGTGGGAGAGGAGACCCAGTACTTC. Translation gives CASSLDYSRVGEETQYF.

The genes are TRBV6-1 and TRBJ1-4; D not certain. Trimming removed 1 base at V and 6 bases at J, with 6 bases between. CDR3 size: 13 residues. Germline assignment: CDR1 MNHNS and CDR2 SASEGT. Here the CDR3 reads CASSEGSDEKLFF. The CDR3 DNA reads TGTGCCAGCAGTGAAGGGTCGGATGAAAAACTGTTTTTT.

The chain employs TRBV7-2 and TRBJ2-3; D gene uncertain. Trimming took 3 bases from V and 0 from J, leaving 7 bases between them. This CDR3 is 14 amino acids long. Germline CDR1 is SGHTA and CDR2 is FQGNSA. The CDR3 loop is CASSFGWSTDTQYF. DNA for the CDR3: TGTGCCAGCAGCTTTGGGTGGAGCACAGATACGCAGTATTTT.

A few counts support this clonotype. The chain employs TRBV12-3 or TRBV12-4 and TRBJ2-3; 10 nucleotides line up with TRBD2. The ends lost 2 bases at V and 1 base at J; junction bases unmatched: 6. This CDR3 is 17 amino acids long. The CDR3 nucleotides are TGTGCCAGCAGTTTATGGGGGACTAGCGCCGGCACAGATACGCAGTATTTT. Its translation: CASSLWGTSAGTDTQYF.